This TCR beta chain came from a study of blood T cell repertoires in COVID-19. Across the whole study: Researchers got acute and convalescent COVID-19 samples from the United States, Italy and Spain. In each case, the material was cDNA or gDNA derived from T cells, B-cell-depleted T cells, or PBMCs.

Measured with immunoSEQ multiplex PCR; TCRdb has only the in-frame clones, and not every one. Found here are some 220,000 clones, approximately 80% of them singletons; the top ten hold about 10%. Sequenced: peripheral blood. The receptor comes from a middle-aged man with active or convalescent COVID-19.

The CDR3 nucleotides read TGCGCCAGCAGCTTGGGACAGACAGGGGGCCTCATGAACACTGAAGCTTTCTTT. Amino acid sequence: CASSLGQTGGLMNTEAFF. The chain combines TRBV5-1 with TRBJ1-1, with 10 bases that match TRBD1. Germline-derived CDR1 and CDR2 are SGHRS and YFSETQ. J gave up 0 bases and V 0 bases, and 8 bases lay outside the gene matches. CDR3 length: 18 residues.